These 20 T cell receptor beta chains share one sample of origin, sequenced in a study of shared clonotypes between healthy human individuals. Only in-frame clones appear in the TCRdb table, and some are missing; sequencing was by immunoSEQ multiplex PCR. The repertoire holds about 2 million clones, about 95% seen once, with 0.85% to 1.3% in the top ten. Positively selected for CCR7, the CD45RO-negative cells used as naive CD8 cells excluded terminally differentiated effector memory CD45RA+ cells. The sample comprised naive CD8+ T cells sorted from blood. These receptors were obtained from a man between 18 and 35 years old in good health.

The chain combines TRBV19 with TRBJ2-1, with a tentative D call TRBD1 (6 bases). The length of the CDR3 is 15 residues. The germline CDR1 and CDR2 sequences are LNHDA and SQIVND (reference sequence). Trimming took 6 bases from V and 4 from J, leaving 16 bases between them. In DNA, the CDR3 is TGTGCCAGTAGCCCCTCCAGGGGTTCGTACAATGAGCAGTTCTTC. Protein product: CASSPSRGSYNEQFF. Full variable domain (rest looked up from reference TRBV19 and TRBJ2-1): DGGITQSPKYLFRKEGQNVTLSCEQNLNHDAMYWYRQDPGQGLRLIYYSQIVNDFQKGDIAEGYSVSREKKESFPLTVTSAQKNPTAFYLCASSPSRGSYNEQFFGPGTRLTVL.

The V and J genes are TRBV29-1 and TRBJ2-7; a possible D gene is TRBD2 (6 bases). CDR1 and CDR2 from the germline V gene are SQVTM and ANQGSEA. The CDR3 loop spans 13 amino acids. Trimming took off 3 bases at V and 3 bases at J, with 12 bases between the two ends. In DNA form, the CDR3 reads TGCAGCGTTGACGCGCGGGATGGCTACGAGCAGTACTTC. This translates into CSVDARDGYEQYF.

The chain joins TRBV2 to TRBJ2-7; D unresolved. V was cut by 5 bases and J by 4 bases, with 6 bases left in between. CDR1 and CDR2 from the germline V gene are SNHLY and FYNNEI. The CDR3 totals 11 residues. The CDR3 region is CASSLFYEQYF. CDR3 DNA sequence: TGTGCCAGCAGTCTGTTTTACGAGCAGTACTTC.

Regarding this clone: This sample also contains other DNA sequences that code for the same CDR3. This chain uses TRBV9 with TRBJ2-7; a possible D gene is TRBD1 (6 bases). CDR3 length: 15 residues. The germline V and J ends were trimmed by 0 bases and 0 bases, with 10 bases remaining between them. Germline CDR1 reads SGDLS; CDR2 reads YYNGEE. CDR3 sequence: CASSVGTGLSYEQYF. Written as DNA, the CDR3 is TGTGCCAGCAGCGTAGGTACAGGGCTCTCCTACGAGCAGTACTTC.

Concerning this clone: Other DNA sequences in the sample encode the same CDR3. V is TRBV5-6 and J is TRBJ2-7; 8 nucleotides line up with TRBD1. The CDR3 loop spans 14 amino acids. CDR1 and CDR2 from the germline V gene are SGHDT and YYEEEE. The V segment lost 2 bases and the J segment 2 bases; nucleotides outside the gene matches: 3. The CDR3 protein is CASSLGTGPYEQYF. CDR3 coding DNA: TGTGCCAGCAGCTTAGGGACAGGACCCTACGAGCAGTACTTC.

The CDR3, as DNA: TGTGCCAGCAGCTCTCTTCTGACAGGGCAAGATACGCAGTATTTT. Translation gives CASSSLLTGQDTQYF. J is TRBJ2-3 and V is TRBV27; TRBD1 matches at 7 bases. The CDR3 has 15 residues. Germline CDR1 reads MNHEY; CDR2 reads SMNVEV (reference sequence). V gave up 6 bases and J gave up 5 bases; unmatched junction bases: 11.

The chain carries TRBV6-4 and TRBJ1-6, with 8 nucleotides matching TRBD1. In germline, CDR1 is MRHNA, CDR2 SNTAGT. The CDR3 is 15 residues long. V dropped 0 bases and J dropped 10; count of bases not matched to a gene: 5. The CDR3 nucleotides read TGTGCCAGCAGTGACTCCGGACAGGGAGGGTCACCCCTCCACTTT. Residues: CASSDSGQGGSPLHF.

The J gene is TRBJ2-7, the V gene TRBV7-2; D might be TRBD2 (6 bases). V was trimmed by 1 base and J by 3 bases, leaving 22 bases between them. This CDR3 region has 18 residues. Looked up from germline, CDR1 is SGHTA and CDR2 is FQGNSA. The CDR3 DNA reads TGTGCCAGCAGCTTAGTCTTGGGGCAACTCCCGGGGGTCTACGAGCAGTACTTC. Its protein product is CASSLVLGQLPGVYEQYF.

The chain carries TRBV4-1 and TRBJ2-7, with no clear D. The germline V gene encodes CDR1 MGHRA and CDR2 YSYEKL. V lost 1 base, J lost 3 bases, and 10 bases lay in between. There are 14 residues in the CDR3. The DNA of the CDR3 is TGCGCCAGCAGCCAAGTTCCGGACGGCTACGAGCAGTACTTC. It yields the protein CASSQVPDGYEQYF.

This rearrangement joins TRBV9 to TRBJ2-3; 7 nucleotides agree with TRBD2. The CDR3 totals 15 residues. CDR1 SGDLS and CDR2 YYNGEE come from the germline V gene. J gave up 2 bases and V 7 bases, and 10 bases lay outside the gene matches. This CDR3 reads CASSVSAGLTDTQYF. The CDR3, as DNA: TGTGCCAGCTCGGTTTCAGCGGGACTCACAGATACGCAGTATTTT.

This chain joins TRBV27 and TRBJ2-4, with 7 bases that match TRBD1. Germline V gene data show CDR1 as MNHEY and CDR2 as SMNVEV (reference sequence). The CDR3 loop spans 16 amino acids. V was clipped by 8 bases and J by 1 base; unmatched bases: 11. CDR3 protein: CASGQDRATAKNIQYF. The CDR3 coding sequence is TGTGCCAGCGGACAAGACAGGGCGACGGCCAAAAACATTCAGTACTTC.

The chain has TRBV9 and TRBJ2-5; D may be TRBD2 (6 bases). This CDR3 region has 13 residues. CDR1 and CDR2 (germline): SGDLS, YYNGEE. V shed 2 bases and J shed 4 bases, with 9 bases lying between them. The CDR3 sequence is CASSVAGSETQYF. The CDR3 region has the DNA TGTGCCAGCAGCGTGGCGGGGTCAGAGACCCAGTACTTC.

To note about this clone: Other DNA variants within this sample encode the same CDR3. The chain uses TRBV6-1 and TRBJ2-5; tentatively, D is TRBD2 (6 bases). V was clipped by 0 bases and J by 5 bases, with 7 bases between them. The CDR3 is 13 residues long. Germline V gene sequence: CDR1 MNHNS, CDR2 SASEGT. In DNA form, the CDR3 reads TGTGCCAGCAGTGAAGCGGGACTTGAGACCCAGTACTTC. Amino acid sequence: CASSEAGLETQYF.

This chain links TRBV19 with TRBJ1-6; D gene ambiguous. The CDR3 is made up of 17 amino acids. Germline CDR1 reads LNHDA; CDR2 reads SQIVND (reference sequence). V shed 3 bases and J shed 0 bases, with 12 bases lying between them. CDR3: CASSIFQDNSYNSPLHF. The CDR3 DNA reads as TGTGCCAGTAGTATCTTTCAAGATAACTCCTATAATTCACCCCTCCACTTT.

CDR3 DNA sequence: TGTGCCAGCAGCCAAGATTCGGGGTACACTGAAGCTTTCTTT. Translated, it gives CASSQDSGYTEAFF. The chain uses TRBV14 and TRBJ1-1, with unresolved D. Germline CDR1 and CDR2: SGHDN and FVKESK. There are 14 residues in the CDR3. Between the trimmed V and J ends, which lost 0 bases and 3 bases, there was a span of 8 bases.

J is TRBJ2-5 and V is TRBV4-1; the D is unclear. This CDR3 is 13 amino acids long. Germline assignment: CDR1 MGHRA and CDR2 YSYEKL. V was clipped by 5 bases and J by 4 bases, with 11 bases between them. The CDR3 coding sequence is TGCGCCAGCAGCGAGACATTTCTAGAGACCCAGTACTTC. It yields the protein CASSETFLETQYF.

This clone was seen a single time. The CDR3 is CASSYYSGGGSLGQFF. The CDR3 DNA follows: TGTGCCAGCAGTTACTACTCGGGCGGGGGGAGTCTCGGGCAGTTCTTC. The V and J genes are TRBV6-6 and TRBJ2-1; TRBD2 matches at 8 bases. Unmatched junction bases numbered 14, after V lost 1 base and J lost 12 bases. The V gene's germline CDR1 is MNHNY and CDR2 SVGAGI (reference sequence). CDR3 length: 16 residues.

V is TRBV9 and J is TRBJ2-7; possibly TRBD1 or TRBD2 for D (6 bases each). Trimming removed 4 bases from V and 2 bases from J, with 10 bases in between. Germline-derived CDR1 and CDR2 are SGDLS and YYNGEE. The CDR3 length is 13 residues. The CDR3: CASSKGEAYEQYF. The CDR3 nucleotides read TGTGCCAGCAGCAAGGGGGAGGCCTACGAGCAGTACTTC.

The chain links TRBV30 to TRBJ1-6; TRBD1 is a possible D gene (5 bases). V lost 2 bases and J 10 bases, leaving 12 bases between the germline ends. The CDR3 is made up of 13 amino acids. The germline V gene encodes CDR1 GTSNPN and CDR2 SVGIG (reference sequence). CDR3 protein: CAWSTGTGSPLHF. As DNA, the CDR3 is TGTGCCTGGAGTACGGGGACGGGGTCACCCCTCCACTTT.

The chain links TRBV6-1 to TRBJ2-3; D gene ambiguous. Trimming took off 2 bases at V and 2 bases at J, with 5 bases between the two ends. The germline gives CDR1 MNHNS, CDR2 SASEGT. The CDR3 runs to 13 residues. Written as DNA, the CDR3 is TGTGCCAGCAGTGAACGTGCCACAGATACGCAGTATTTT. This encodes CASSERATDTQYF.